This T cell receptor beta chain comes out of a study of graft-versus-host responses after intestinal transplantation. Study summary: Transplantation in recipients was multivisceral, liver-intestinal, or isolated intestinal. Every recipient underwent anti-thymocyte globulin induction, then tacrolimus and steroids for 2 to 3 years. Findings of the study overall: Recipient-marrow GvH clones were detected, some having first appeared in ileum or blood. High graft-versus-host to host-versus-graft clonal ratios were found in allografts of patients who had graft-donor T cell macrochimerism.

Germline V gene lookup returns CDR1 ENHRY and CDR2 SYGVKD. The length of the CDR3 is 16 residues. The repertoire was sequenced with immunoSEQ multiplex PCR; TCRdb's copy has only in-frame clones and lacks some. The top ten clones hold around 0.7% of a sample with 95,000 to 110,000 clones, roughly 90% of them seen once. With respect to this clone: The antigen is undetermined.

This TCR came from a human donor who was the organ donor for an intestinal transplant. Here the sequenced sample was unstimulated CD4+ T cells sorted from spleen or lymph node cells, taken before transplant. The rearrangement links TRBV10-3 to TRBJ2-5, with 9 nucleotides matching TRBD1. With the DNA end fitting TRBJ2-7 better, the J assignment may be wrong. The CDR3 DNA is TGTGCCATCAGTGAGGCGCCCGGAGGACAGGGGAGCGAGCAGTACTTC. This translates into CAISEAPGGQGSEQYF.